The present TCR beta chain was sequenced within a study of shared clonotypes between healthy human individuals. TCRdb's table, derived via immunoSEQ multiplex PCR, lists solely in-frame clones and lacks some. Of millions of clones in the sample, approximately 94% were seen once. CD8 cells classed as naive were CD45RO-negative and positively selected for CCR7, excluding terminally differentiated effector memory CD45RA+ cells. This CDR3 has 14 residues. Germline loops: CDR1 SGDLS, CDR2 YYNGEE. With V trimmed by 7 bases and J by 4 bases, 8 bases remained unmatched. This clonotype was sampled from a man between 18 and 35 years old in good health. Some clones in this sample may be carry-over from other donors' samples. Sequenced input: naive CD8+ T cells from PBMCs. The V and J genes are TRBV9 and TRBJ1-2, with TRBD1 matching over 9 bases. CDR3 loop: CASRGTGTGYGYTF. The CDR3 nucleotides read TGTGCCAGCCGAGGGACAGGGACCGGCTATGGCTACACCTTC.